This TCR beta chain emerged from a study of blood T cell repertoires in COVID-19. The wider study: COVID-19 samples from acute and convalescent phases originated in the United States, Italy and Spain. Sample material is recorded as cDNA or gDNA derived from T cells, B-cell-depleted T cells, or PBMCs.

The V end was cut by 2 bases, the J end by 7 bases, with 11 bases between. CDR3 length equals 13 residues. The germline gives CDR1 MNHNY, CDR2 SVGAGI (reference sequence). In the original analysis: Estimates of nucleated cell counts were drawn from the amplification of reference gene primers. Sequenced by immunoSEQ multiplex PCR; TCRdb stores in-frame clones only, minus some. Clone size and V and J calls were adopted from that table, with D and trimming inferred from the DNA. The profile covers 94,000 or so clones, with more than 70% appearing a single time and less than 6% taken by the ten largest. Sequenced sample: peripheral blood. The TCR sequence derives from a woman over 75 with active COVID-19. The chain joins TRBV6-6 to TRBJ1-2; D might be TRBD1 (6 bases). As DNA, the CDR3 is TGTGCCAGCAGTTACATACAGGGATCTGGCTACACCTTC. Translating gives CASSYIQGSGYTF.